Shown below are 32 T cell receptor beta chains from a single sample sequenced in a study of T-cell reconstitution after alpha-beta-depleted transplantation in children. This sample's TCRbeta library carried unique molecular identifier barcodes. TCRdb reprocessed the PCR reads with MiXCR, giving one entry per CDR3 protein. This sample yields approximately 190,000 distinct CDR3 sequences, of which 6.3% are seen a single time; 4.5% belongs to the top ten. This sample comprised PBMCs, obtained before TCRalphabeta/CD19-depleted stem cell transplant. These receptors all stem from a girl under three years old with combined immunodeficiency, due to receive a stem cell transplant.

This clonotype turned up a few times. The V gene is TRBV4-3, the J gene TRBJ2-7, with TRBD2 as a possible D gene (6 bases). This CDR3 spans 16 amino acids. The germline V gene has CDR1 LGHNA and CDR2 YSLEER. Trimming removed 4 bases from V and 4 bases from J, with 20 bases in between. The DNA for the CDR3 is TGCGCCAGCAGCCCGGCCGCACGGGGGAGGAAGTACGAGCAGTACTTC. Protein sequence: CASSPAARGRKYEQYF.

This clonotype occurred many times. The V and J genes are TRBV29-1 and TRBJ2-7, with 7 bases matching TRBD1. Germline V gene lookup returns CDR1 SQVTM and CDR2 ANQGSEA. Trimming at V came to 3 bases and at J to 2 bases, leaving 10 bases not matched to a gene. The CDR3 contains 15 residues. In nucleotides, the CDR3 is TGCAGCGTTGAGCCTTTGGTGGGACAGACCTACGAGCAGTACTTC. It is translated as CSVEPLVGQTYEQYF.

This clonotype was seen more than once but under ten times. The chain is built from TRBV11-3 and TRBJ2-7; 12 nucleotides line up with TRBD1. Germline V CDR1 and CDR2: SGHNT, YENEEA. This CDR3 comprises 13 residues. The V and J ends lost 8 bases and 7 bases, in that order; junction bases with no gene match: 6. CDR3 protein: CASRDRGRREQYF. CDR3 in DNA: TGTGCCAGCCGGGACAGGGGGCGGCGGGAGCAGTACTTC.

This clonotype appeared many times. The chain joins TRBV7-9 to TRBJ1-2; D remains ambiguous. Germline CDR1 is SEHNR and CDR2 is FQNEAQ (reference sequence). The V gene lost 8 bases and the J gene lost 6 bases, with 19 bases spanning the gap. The CDR3 covers 14 residues. CDR3 in amino acids: CASADGRAPDGYTF. In DNA, the CDR3 is TGTGCCAGCGCCGACGGCCGGGCGCCGGATGGCTACACCTTC.

This clonotype has a single count. A much larger clone sits a single nucleotide away, making a read error possible. The chain couples TRBV10-3 to TRBJ2-3, with 8 nucleotides matching TRBD2. The CDR3 is 16 amino acids. With V trimmed by 4 bases and J by 3 bases, 9 bases remained unmatched. Germline lookup yields CDR1 ENHRY and CDR2 SYGVKD. The CDR3 region has the DNA TGTGCCATCAGTGCGTCTAAAGCGGGAGAAACAGATACGCAGTATTTT. As protein: CAISASKAGETDTQYF.

Many counts were recorded for this clonotype. The chain uses TRBV29-1 and TRBJ2-5; 8 bases are a match to TRBD2. The germline CDR1 and CDR2 sequences are SQVTM and ANQGSEA. The CDR3 runs 14 residues. V lost 2 bases to trimming and J lost 0 bases; unmatched junction nucleotides: 2. The CDR3 protein is CSVEQAGDQETQYF. In nucleotides, the CDR3 is TGCAGCGTTGAACAAGCGGGGGACCAAGAGACCCAGTACTTC. The full variable domain, in which reference TRBV29-1 and TRBJ2-5 provide the parts outside the CDR3, is SAVISQKPSRDICQRGTSLTIQCQVDSQVTMMFWYRQQPGQSLTLIATANQGSEATYESGFVIDKFPISRPNLTFSTLTVSNMSPEDSSIYLCSVEQAGDQETQYFGPGTRLLVL.

This clonotype was recorded at least ten times. The chain has TRBV27 and TRBJ2-7, with D perhaps matching TRBD2 (6 bases). V was trimmed by 6 bases and J by 0 bases, leaving 12 bases between them. Germline V gives CDR1 MNHEY, CDR2 SMNVEV (reference sequence). This CDR3 is built from 14 residues. The CDR3: CASSLGTASYEQYF. The CDR3 DNA reads as TGTGCCAGCAGCTTAGGGACTGCCTCCTACGAGCAGTACTTC.

This clonotype showed up many times. The chain has TRBV28 and TRBJ2-1; 10 positions agree with TRBD2. The CDR3 spans 15 residues. Germline-derived CDR1 and CDR2 are MDHEN and SYDVKM. J lost 7 bases, V lost 2 bases, and 5 bases had no gene match. The CDR3 region is CASSLTAGGWNEQFF. CDR3 bases: TGTGCCAGCAGTTTAACAGCGGGAGGGTGGAATGAGCAGTTCTTC.

This clonotype was recorded many times. The J gene is TRBJ1-1, the V gene TRBV3-1; D is unclear. V was trimmed by 1 base and J by 5 bases, leaving 20 bases between them. CDR3 length equals 17 residues. Per germline, CDR1 LGHDT and CDR2 YNNKEL (reference sequence). The CDR3 protein is CASSQGRRTTVMTEAFF. CDR3 nucleotides: TGTGCCAGCAGCCAAGGGAGGAGGACGACTGTGATGACTGAAGCTTTCTTT.

This clonotype was found many times. This chain uses TRBV28 with TRBJ2-1; 10 nucleotides line up with TRBD2. This CDR3 is built from 16 residues. Looked up from germline, CDR1 is MDHEN and CDR2 is SYDVKM. V lost 3 bases, J lost 8 bases, and 10 bases stayed unmatched. In DNA form, the CDR3 reads TGTGCCAGCAGTTTTCCTCCAGCGGGAGGGCCGTATGAGCAGTTCTTC. This gives the protein CASSFPPAGGPYEQFF.

This clonotype was counted ten times or more. V gene TRBV29-1 combines with J gene TRBJ2-1; 10 bases fit TRBD2. CDR3 length equals 14 residues. The germline CDR1 and CDR2 sequences are SQVTM and ANQGSEA. With V trimmed by 7 bases and J by 6 bases, 9 bases remained unmatched. The CDR3 sequence: CSGQREGVANEQFF. In DNA form, the CDR3 reads TGCAGCGGACAGCGGGAGGGCGTCGCCAATGAGCAGTTCTTC.

This clonotype has at least ten counts. The chain has TRBV4-2 and TRBJ2-7, with TRBD1 matching over 7 bases. Trimming at V came to 0 bases and at J to 2 bases, leaving 4 bases not matched to a gene. Germline CDR1 and CDR2: LGHNA and YNFKEQ. CDR3 length: 15 amino acids. Written as DNA, the CDR3 is TGTGCCAGCAGCCAAGAGGCGCAGGGGGCCTACGAGCAGTACTTC. Its translation: CASSQEAQGAYEQYF.

The sample holds many counts of this clonotype. The CDR3 nucleotides are TGTGCCAGCAGTGTCATCTACGAGCAGTACTTC. Protein sequence: CASSVIYEQYF. The chain recombines TRBV25-1 with TRBJ2-7; D is ambiguous. Germline loops: CDR1 MGHDK, CDR2 SYGVNS. Trimming stripped 4 bases from V and 3 bases from J, with 4 bases between. This CDR3 spans 11 amino acids.

This clonotype was seen many times. The rearrangement uses TRBV4-3 and TRBJ2-1, with D perhaps TRBD1 (6 bases). V gave up 0 bases and J gave up 6 bases, with 15 bases separating them. CDR3 size: 16 residues. The germline gives CDR1 LGHNA, CDR2 YSLEER. In DNA, the CDR3 is TGCGCCAGCAGCCAAGAGCGAAATACAGGGATCAATGAGCAGTTCTTC. This gives the protein CASSQERNTGINEQFF.

This clonotype was detected many times. The chain employs TRBV12-3 or TRBV12-4 and TRBJ2-3; 8 nucleotides agree with TRBD2. V dropped 1 base and J dropped 2; count of bases not matched to a gene: 5. The CDR3 contains 16 residues. The CDR3 loop is CASSLGVSGNTDTQYF. As DNA, the CDR3 is TGTGCCAGCAGTTTAGGGGTTAGCGGGAACACAGATACGCAGTATTTT.

In this sample, this clonotype turned up many times. The gene calls are TRBV7-8 and TRBJ2-3, with 9 bases matching TRBD2. The CDR3 consists of 17 residues. CDR1 and CDR2 from the germline V gene are SGHVS and FQNEAQ. The V and J ends lost 3 bases and 6 bases, in that order; junction bases with no gene match: 13. The CDR3 DNA is TGTGCCAGCAGCTTCGTTCTGCGGGAGGGTGTATACGATACGCAGTATTTT. Translation: CASSFVLREGVYDTQYF. The variable domain in full, completed from reference TRBV7-8 and TRBJ2-3, reads GAGVSQSPRYKVAKRGQDVALRCDPISGHVSLFWYQQALGQGPEFLTYFQNEAQLDKSGLPSDRFFAERPEGSVSTLKIQRTQQEDSAVYLCASSFVLREGVYDTQYFGPGTRLTVL.

This clonotype was seen many times. The chain is built from TRBV7-2 and TRBJ2-3, with 7 bases that match TRBD2. The germline gives CDR1 SGHTA, CDR2 FQGNSA. CDR3 length: 16 residues. The junction had 6 bases not matched to a gene; V was cut back by 2 bases and J by 1 base. The CDR3 loop reads CASSLLIREGTDTQYF. The CDR3 DNA follows: TGTGCCAGCAGCTTACTCATCCGGGAGGGCACAGATACGCAGTATTTT.

This clonotype was recorded at least ten times. V gene TRBV28 combines with J gene TRBJ2-7; 9 bases agree with TRBD1. The CDR3 is 15 residues long. Germline assignment: CDR1 MDHEN and CDR2 SYDVKM. V shed 3 bases, J shed 1 base, and the junction held 4 bases outside the gene matches. CDR3 amino acids: CASSFGTGLSYEQYF. DNA of the CDR3: TGTGCCAGCAGTTTTGGGACAGGGCTGTCCTACGAGCAGTACTTC.

This clonotype appeared many times. The V and J genes are TRBV27 and TRBJ1-1; the D is unclear. The CDR3 spans 13 residues. Germline CDR1 reads MNHEY; CDR2 reads SMNVEV (reference sequence). V lost 4 bases to trimming and J lost 1 base, with 7 bases between them. CDR3 DNA: TGTGCCAGCAGTTGGGCGGAGAACACTGAAGCTTTCTTT. Its protein is CASSWAENTEAFF.

This clonotype was counted ten times or more. The chain links TRBV2 to TRBJ2-2, with no clear D. The ends were cut back, 4 bases at V and 5 bases at J, with 8 bases in the middle. The CDR3 has 13 residues. The V gene's germline CDR1 is SNHLY and CDR2 FYNNEI. CDR3 DNA sequence: TGTGCCAGCAGTGGAGGACCGACCGGGGAGCTGTTTTTT. This sequence encodes CASSGGPTGELFF.

The CDR3: CAMGPGLGDSYNEQFF. DNA for the CDR3: TGTGCCATGGGCCCCGGGCTAGGGGACTCCTACAATGAGCAGTTCTTC. J is TRBJ2-1 and V is TRBV27; tentatively, D is TRBD1 (5 bases). Germline V CDR1 and CDR2: MNHEY, SMNVEV (reference sequence). The CDR3 is made up of 16 amino acids. The V end was cut by 10 bases, the J end by 0 bases, with 19 bases between.

This clonotype was observed at least ten times. The chain joins TRBV4-3 to TRBJ1-1; no clear D. V lost 5 bases, J lost 3 bases, and 10 bases lay in between. CDR1 is LGHNA, CDR2 YSLEER, per germline. The CDR3 runs to 13 residues. This CDR3 reads CASSVGIYTEAFF. The CDR3 region has the DNA TGCGCCAGCAGCGTGGGGATCTACACTGAAGCTTTCTTT.

This clonotype appeared many times. The chain uses TRBV7-9 and TRBJ2-1; 8 nucleotides line up with TRBD1. This CDR3 has 17 amino acids. The germline V gene encodes CDR1 SEHNR and CDR2 FQNEAQ (reference sequence). V shed 5 bases and J 5 bases; nucleotides not matched to a gene: 14. Here the CDR3 DNA reads TGTGCCAGCAGCCCACGAGCCGGACAGGGCAACAACAATGAGCAGTTCTTC. Protein product: CASSPRAGQGNNNEQFF. Full variable domain (missing parts from reference TRBV7-9 and TRBJ2-1): DTGVSQNPRHKITKRGQNVTFRCDPISEHNRLYWYRQTLGQGPEFLTYFQNEAQLEKSRLLSDRFSAERPKGSFSTLEIQRTEQGDSAMYLCASSPRAGQGNNNEQFFGPGTRLTVL.

This clonotype showed up many times. This chain links TRBV27 with TRBJ2-3; TRBD2 matches 10 bases. With 0 bases clipped from V and 6 bases from J, the junction kept 6 bases outside the gene matches. Per the germline V gene, CDR1 is MNHEY and CDR2 is SMNVEV (reference sequence). The CDR3 has 16 residues. This CDR3 reads CASSLSFSGGLDTQYF. The CDR3 bases are TGTGCCAGCAGTTTATCCTTTAGCGGGGGGCTTGATACGCAGTATTTT.

This clonotype was picked up many times. J is TRBJ2-5 and V is TRBV5-6, with D unclear. The V end was cut by 6 bases, the J end by 0 bases, with 15 bases between. Per germline, CDR1 SGHDT and CDR2 YYEEEE. There are 15 residues in the CDR3. The chain's CDR3 is CASTPFGQYQETQYF. DNA of the CDR3: TGTGCCAGCACCCCATTCGGCCAGTACCAAGAGACCCAGTACTTC.

This clonotype was seen repeatedly, ten times or more. This chain links TRBV2 with TRBJ1-2; D call uncertain. Germline V gives CDR1 SNHLY, CDR2 FYNNEI. The V end lost 5 bases, the J end lost 1 base, and 14 bases lay between the germline ends. CDR3 size: 15 residues. Written as DNA, the CDR3 is TGTGCCAGCAGTCGCAATGCGGGGAATAACTATGGCTACACCTTC. Translated, it gives CASSRNAGNNYGYTF.

This clonotype was observed at least ten times. The rearrangement uses TRBV24-1 and TRBJ1-5; perhaps TRBD1 as D (6 bases). Germline V gives CDR1 KGHDR, CDR2 SFDVKD. The CDR3 covers 13 residues. V was shortened by 10 bases and J by 3 bases, with 12 bases between the two germline ends. For the CDR3, the DNA is TGTGCCACGAGCGGGACAAACAATCAGCCCCAGCATTTT. Its translation: CATSGTNNQPQHF.

This clonotype has a count of ten or more. The CDR3 coding sequence is TGTGCCAGCAGTGGACTAGCGGGGCTTGAGCAGTTCTTC. The encoded protein is CASSGLAGLEQFF. The chain joins TRBV12-3 or TRBV12-4 to TRBJ2-1, with 12 bases that match TRBD2. This CDR3 has 13 residues. Trimming removed 5 bases from V and 9 bases from J; junction bases left unmatched: 2.

This clonotype was found a few times. This sequence joins TRBV7-9 and TRBJ2-5; 7 nucleotides line up with TRBD1. From germline, CDR1 is SEHNR and CDR2 FQNEAQ (reference sequence). The CDR3 consists of 14 residues. Trimming at V came to 6 bases and at J to 5 bases, leaving 9 bases not matched to a gene. The CDR3 here is CASSPGTELETQYF. DNA for the CDR3: TGTGCCAGCAGTCCCGGGACAGAACTCGAGACCCAGTACTTC.

This clonotype showed up just a few times. The chain employs TRBV7-8 and TRBJ2-1; a possible D gene is TRBD2 (5 bases). The CDR3 contains 15 residues. The germline V gene encodes CDR1 SGHVS and CDR2 FQNEAQ. V was cut by 0 bases and J by 3 bases, with 9 bases left in between. CDR3 nucleotides: TGTGCCAGCAGCTTAGCGGGAGCCTTCTACAATGAGCAGTTCTTC. Translated, it gives CASSLAGAFYNEQFF.

The table lists this clonotype with many counts. The chain uses TRBV4-2 and TRBJ2-7, with D unresolved. CDR1 is LGHNA and CDR2 is YNFKEQ in the germline V gene. This CDR3 spans 15 amino acids. V was shortened by 0 bases and J by 0 bases, with 9 bases between the two germline ends. CDR3 residues: CASSQDLGPSYEQYF. CDR3 DNA: TGTGCCAGCAGCCAAGATCTAGGGCCCTCCTACGAGCAGTACTTC.

This clonotype was observed many times. J is TRBJ1-1 and V is TRBV12-3 or TRBV12-4; D is unclear. CDR3 length: 16 residues. Trimming took 5 bases from V and 1 from J, leaving 17 bases between them. The CDR3, as DNA: TGTGCCAGCAGTATTCCGCCGACCCCGGAGAACACTGAAGCTTTCTTT. It codes for CASSIPPTPENTEAFF.